Listed here are 20 T cell receptor beta chains from one sample, sequenced in a study of shared T cell receptors in the human thymus. TCRdb's table, derived via immunoSEQ multiplex PCR, lists solely in-frame clones and lacks some. Among 600,000 or so clones listed, about 87% were seen once. The same sample was also studied in work on human thymus T cells.

The sequenced sample consisted of thymocytes. The source is a boy under three years old with a congenital heart defect.

The V call is TRBV6-1, the J call TRBJ1-5, with D unclear. CDR1 is MNHNS and CDR2 is SASEGT in the germline V gene. Trimming pared 1 base from V and 0 bases from J, leaving 13 bases between. The CDR3 is made up of 17 amino acids. CDR3 protein: CASSEVGRVYSNQPQHF. The CDR3 DNA reads TGTGCCAGCAGTGAAGTTGGGAGGGTTTATAGCAATCAGCCCCAGCATTTT.

CDR3 amino acids: CASSEGPGGYTF. The CDR3, as DNA: TGTGCCAGTAGCGAGGGCCCCGGTGGCTACACCTTC. The V call is TRBV19, the J call TRBJ1-2; unclear D gene. This CDR3 is 12 amino acids long. V shed 6 bases and J shed 7 bases, with 12 bases lying between them. Looked up from germline, CDR1 is LNHDA and CDR2 is SQIVND (reference sequence).

In its sample, this clone was seen once. The chain employs TRBV6-6 and TRBJ2-7; 7 nucleotides match TRBD1. Germline lookup yields CDR1 MNHNY and CDR2 SVGAGI (reference sequence). With V trimmed by 2 bases and J by 6 bases, 7 bases remained unmatched. The CDR3 spans 14 residues. The CDR3 region has the DNA TGTGCCAGCAGTTACCCTCCAGGGGGTGGCGAGCAGTACTTC. It translates to CASSYPPGGGEQYF.

This rearrangement joins TRBV5-1 to TRBJ2-1; unclear D gene. With 7 bases removed from V and 9 bases from J, the gap between germline ends came to 11 bases. This CDR3 contains 11 residues. The V gene's germline CDR1 is SGHRS and CDR2 YFSETQ. CDR3 amino acids: CASSEIGEQFF. For the CDR3, the DNA is TGCGCCAGCTCTGAGATCGGTGAGCAGTTCTTC.

This clone was counted once. The chain combines TRBV28 with TRBJ2-5; TRBD1 matches at 10 bases. The CDR3 is made up of 15 amino acids. The V and J ends lost 5 bases and 6 bases, in that order; junction bases with no gene match: 9. The germline V gene encodes CDR1 MDHEN and CDR2 SYDVKM. CDR3 sequence reads: CASSLWGQGRQTQYF. The DNA of the CDR3 is TGTGCCAGCAGTCTGTGGGGACAGGGGAGGCAGACCCAGTACTTC.

The chain carries TRBV9 and TRBJ2-2; a weak D match, TRBD1 (6 bases). Trimming removed 4 bases from V and 1 base from J, with 11 bases in between. The CDR3 totals 15 residues. Germline V gene data show CDR1 as SGDLS and CDR2 as YYNGEE. The CDR3: CASSYSGENTGELFF. In nucleotides, the CDR3 is TGTGCCAGCAGCTATTCAGGGGAGAACACCGGGGAGCTGTTTTTT.

Turning to this clone: One junction end disagrees with the germline gene, perhaps due to a read error. CDR3 nucleotide sequence: TGTGCCAGCAGGGAAGCTAGCGGGAGCAATGAGCAGTTCTTC. Translated: CASREASGSNEQFF. This chain links TRBV2 with TRBJ2-1; 10 nucleotides match TRBD2. Looked up from germline, CDR1 is SNHLY and CDR2 is FYNNEI. The CDR3 extends over 14 amino acids.

This chain uses TRBV19 with TRBJ2-1; TRBD2 aligns across 8 bases. The CDR3 extends over 15 amino acids. V lost 7 bases, J lost 6 bases, and 11 bases stayed unmatched. Germline lookup yields CDR1 LNHDA and CDR2 SQIVND (reference sequence). The CDR3 region has the DNA TGTGCCAGTACGGTAGCGGGACCCCGACGCAATGAGCAGTTCTTC. Residues: CASTVAGPRRNEQFF.

CDR3 residues: CASLNRDRDNSPLHF. The CDR3 DNA sequence: TGTGCCAGCCTCAACCGGGACAGGGATAATTCACCCCTCCACTTT. V usage is TRBV28 and J usage is TRBJ1-6, with 9 positions matching TRBD1. The CDR3 contains 15 residues. CDR1 is MDHEN, CDR2 SYDVKM, per germline. V gave up 8 bases and J gave up 5 bases; unmatched junction bases: 7.

V is TRBV7-9 and J is TRBJ1-3; 8 bases are a match to TRBD1. There are 18 residues in the CDR3. Germline lookup yields CDR1 SEHNR and CDR2 FQNEAQ (reference sequence). J lost 0 bases, V lost 0 bases, and 7 bases had no gene match. In DNA, the CDR3 is TGTGCCAGCAGCTTAGCCCCTGACAGGGGAATCTCTGGAAACACCATATATTTT. This sequence encodes CASSLAPDRGISGNTIYF. Complete variable domain (other parts from reference TRBV7-9 and TRBJ1-3): DTGVSQNPRHKITKRGQNVTFRCDPISEHNRLYWYRQTLGQGPEFLTYFQNEAQLEKSRLLSDRFSAERPKGSFSTLEIQRTEQGDSAMYLCASSLAPDRGISGNTIYFGEGSWLTVV.

This chain links TRBV12-5 with TRBJ2-2; D gene uncertain. Between the trimmed V and J ends, which lost 0 bases and 3 bases, there was a span of 14 bases. CDR1 LGHNT and CDR2 FRNRAP come from the germline V gene. This CDR3 is 17 amino acids long. CDR3 nucleotides: TGTGCTAGTGGTTTGGTACCAACTCCTAATTACACCGGGGAGCTGTTTTTT. Protein: CASGLVPTPNYTGELFF.

The chain joins TRBV25-1 to TRBJ2-1, with no clear D. V lost 1 base and J lost 3, with 10 bases in between. Germline values: CDR1 MGHDK, CDR2 SYGVNS. There are 15 residues in the CDR3. The CDR3 nucleotides read TGTGCCAGCAGTGAATTTAAGCCCCACTACAATGAGCAGTTCTTC. This gives the protein CASSEFKPHYNEQFF.

V is TRBV25-1 and J is TRBJ1-2; D may be TRBD1 (5 bases). The germline gives CDR1 MGHDK, CDR2 SYGVNS. This CDR3 comprises 11 residues. The V end lost 3 bases, the J end lost 14 bases, and 13 bases lay between the germline ends. The CDR3 bases are TGTGCCAGCAGTGATGGGGCATCTCCTACCTTC. The encoded protein is CASSDGASPTF.

V is TRBV27 and J is TRBJ2-1; 13 positions agree with TRBD2. This CDR3 is built from 16 residues. The germline V gene encodes CDR1 MNHEY and CDR2 SMNVEV (reference sequence). Losses at the gene ends were 3 bases for V and 1 base for J; bases not matched to a gene: 0. The CDR3 protein is CASSLGLAGSYNEQFF. The DNA of the CDR3 is TGTGCCAGCAGTTTGGGACTAGCGGGGTCCTACAATGAGCAGTTCTTC.

The V and J genes are TRBV18 and TRBJ2-7; 12 bases are shared with TRBD1. Germline assignment: CDR1 KGHSH and CDR2 LQKENI. Trimming took 5 bases from V and 6 from J; bases not matched to a gene: 5. This CDR3 has 14 residues. In DNA form, the CDR3 reads TGTGCCAGCTCAAGCCGGGACAGGGGGCCCGAGCAGTACTTC. It translates to CASSSRDRGPEQYF.

This clone has just a few counts. The CDR3 loop is CASKLRDRDKETQYF. The CDR3 DNA sequence: TGTGCCAGCAAACTCCGGGACAGGGATAAAGAGACCCAGTACTTC. V is TRBV28 and J is TRBJ2-5, with 9 bases identical to TRBD1. Germline values: CDR1 MDHEN, CDR2 SYDVKM. The V segment lost 7 bases and the J segment 3 bases; nucleotides outside the gene matches: 9. CDR3 length equals 15 residues.

V gene TRBV19 combines with J gene TRBJ1-1; 9 nucleotides agree with TRBD1. CDR1 LNHDA and CDR2 SQIVND come from the germline V gene (reference sequence). The CDR3 is 14 residues long. The J segment lost 3 bases and the V segment lost 4 bases, leaving 3 bases of the junction unmatched. As DNA, the CDR3 is TGTGCCAGTAGTAAAACAGGGGGCTACACTGAAGCTTTCTTT. Translating it yields CASSKTGGYTEAFF.

This clone showed up just once. The CDR3 loop is CASSQGVFGYEQFF. Written as DNA, the CDR3 is TGCGCCAGCAGCCAAGGGGTCTTCGGGTATGAGCAGTTCTTC. V is TRBV4-1 and J is TRBJ2-1; D is uncertain. V shed 1 base and J shed 8 bases, with 12 bases lying between them. Germline CDR1 is MGHRA and CDR2 is YSYEKL. The CDR3 runs to 14 residues.

The chain joins TRBV7-2 to TRBJ1-5; 10 bases line up with TRBD1. Germline CDR1 and CDR2: SGHTA and FQGNSA. This CDR3 region has 16 residues. The J segment lost 7 bases and the V segment lost 5 bases, leaving 11 bases of the junction unmatched. CDR3 nucleotides: TGTGCCAGCAGCCAAACCGGGACAGGGGTGGACCAGCCCCAGCATTTT. Translated, it gives CASSQTGTGVDQPQHF.

This chain joins TRBV5-1 and TRBJ2-2, with TRBD2 identical over 8 bases. CDR1 SGHRS and CDR2 YFSETQ come from the germline V gene. J lost 6 bases, V lost 1 base, and 5 bases had no gene match. This CDR3 is 15 amino acids long. The CDR3 loop is CASSLTSGHPGELFF. DNA of the CDR3: TGCGCCAGCAGCTTGACTAGCGGCCACCCCGGGGAGCTGTTTTTT.